This TCR beta chain originates from a study of early T cells in non-severe SARS-CoV-2 infection. Study-wide context: RNA in bulk from unsorted whole blood was sequenced, and chains were unpaired.

Broader study findings: Matches to VDJdb favored anti-spike CD8 responses and missed private and CD4 specificities.

Separate cDNA molecules each had unique molecular identifiers attached to them. MiXCR was run by TCRdb on the 5' RACE reads, yielding one entry per CDR3 protein. The data show roughly 83,000 distinct CDR3 sequences, 10% seen once. V dropped 3 bases and J dropped 9; count of bases not matched to a gene: 8. Per the germline V gene, CDR1 is LGHDT and CDR2 is YNNKEL (reference sequence). This CDR3 is 16 amino acids long. With respect to this clonotype: The antigen remains undetermined.

V and J are TRBV3-1 and TRBJ2-1; TRBD2 aligns across 13 bases. This receptor was taken from an adult who was a healthcare worker with PCR-confirmed SARS-CoV-2 infection or an uninfected control (not recorded which). Sequencing used whole blood, obtained at baseline. This CDR3 is CASSHRLAGGPGEQFF. CDR3 sequence (DNA): TGTGCCAGCAGCCACCGACTAGCGGGAGGCCCCGGTGAGCAGTTCTTC.